A selection of T cell receptor beta chains follows, all from one sample in a study of CD8 T cells in ankylosing spondylitis. MiXCR, applied by TCRdb to the 5' RACE reads, yields one record per CDR3 protein. The sample lists some 200,000 distinct CDR3 sequences, about 7.3% occurring once. The sample consisted of blood, either unsorted or a sorted T cell fraction (not recorded which). The receptor source for this set is a male donor with ankylosing spondylitis. Both conserved end residues are trimmed from each CDR3. The D gene is left open where the match is weak.

J gene | V gene | D gene | CDR3 protein
TRBJ1-5 | TRBV27 | . | ASSPTPGPNQPQH
TRBJ2-7 | TRBV19 | . | ASSEQGSYEQY
TRBJ1-1 | TRBV5-1 | . | ASRHSDTEAF
TRBJ2-3 | TRBV5-6 | . | ASSPTGGPDTQY
TRBJ2-1 | TRBV20-1 | . | SAKRGSSYNEQF
TRBJ2-3 | TRBV3-1 | . | ASSPRLAGEGDTQY
TRBJ2-1 | TRBV7-9 | TRBD1 | ASSFQDREYNEQF
TRBJ2-7 | TRBV28 | . | ASSSFFSYEQY
TRBJ2-2 | TRBV27 | . | ASSSLGFAGELF
TRBJ1-1 | TRBV7-8 | . | ASSLGSSTSTEAF
TRBJ1-2 | TRBV4-3 | . | ASSQRGRSYGYT
TRBJ2-3 | TRBV5-1 | TRBD1 | ASSWNRGVATDTQY
TRBJ2-3 | TRBV19 | . | ASSIDDTLRDTQY
TRBJ2-3 | TRBV24-1 | . | ATSDEAGYTDTQY
TRBJ1-1 | TRBV12-3/TRBV12-4 | TRBD1 | ASSISATGAEAF
TRBJ1-1 | TRBV3-1 | TRBD1 | ASRDRERTEAF
TRBJ2-7 | TRBV29-1 | . | SVAGAVVYEQY
TRBJ1-5 | TRBV30 | TRBD1 | AWGTGTGFYQPQH
TRBJ2-7 | TRBV12-3/TRBV12-4 | . | ASSPGGVDSYEQY
TRBJ2-1 | TRBV7-9 | TRBD2 | ASSRTSGRWNEQF
TRBJ1-4 | TRBV7-2 | . | ASSRINEKLF
TRBJ2-2 | TRBV11-2 | . | ASSLLLAPNTGELF
TRBJ2-1 | TRBV12-3/TRBV12-4 | . | ASKRTERSYNEQF
TRBJ1-5 | TRBV4-1 | . | ASSQEWQVSNQPQH
TRBJ2-1 | TRBV7-6 | . | ASSLMSKTYNEQF
TRBJ2-7 | TRBV28 | . | ASSFRRARYEQY
TRBJ1-6 | TRBV7-9 | . | ASSLASRNSPLH
TRBJ2-1 | TRBV14 | . | ASSQGGAGPPRF
TRBJ2-7 | TRBV11-1 | TRBD1 | ASRPRTGGGLGLGEQY
TRBJ1-1 | TRBV7-9 | . | ASSLMWAIKIDTEAF
TRBJ2-5 | TRBV6-5 | TRBD2 | ASSSLGGAGETQY
TRBJ1-2 | TRBV5-6 | . | ASSLVLRTKGGYT
TRBJ2-1 | TRBV29-1 | TRBD2 | SVDGGRSVNEQF
TRBJ1-5 | TRBV10-3 | . | AISVGGQPQH
TRBJ2-7 | TRBV6-2/TRBV6-3 | . | ASSYSITTAYEQY
TRBJ2-2 | TRBV11-2 | TRBD1 | ASSLVGTDPGELF
TRBJ2-2 | TRBV7-9 | . | ASSSLLGATNTGELF
TRBJ2-1 | TRBV10-3 | TRBD1 | AIRVGGQGYNEQF
TRBJ1-1 | TRBV27 | TRBD1 | ASTPRAGGGTEAF
TRBJ1-1 | TRBV24-1 | TRBD1 | ATSDPERTGAEFPEAF
TRBJ1-5 | TRBV4-1 | . | ASSQDDQYNQPQH